These 11 T cell receptor beta chains were all obtained from the same sample, sequenced in a study of PD-L1 blockade in urothelial cancer. The repertoire was sequenced with immunoSEQ multiplex PCR; TCRdb's copy has only in-frame clones and lacks some. The sample lists about 45,000 clones, approximately 90% occurring once. Sequenced here: PBMCs, sampled around atezolizumab (anti-PD-L1) treatment. The receptor set was obtained from a woman aged 60 to 75 with urothelial cancer.

The chain joins TRBV18 to TRBJ2-3, with TRBD2 matching over 10 bases. The germline gives CDR1 KGHSH, CDR2 LQKENI. The CDR3 has 15 amino acids. With 5 bases clipped from V and 3 bases from J, the junction kept 5 bases outside the gene matches. CDR3 region: CASSDGLAATDTQYF. As DNA, the CDR3 is TGTGCCAGCTCAGATGGACTAGCGGCTACAGATACGCAGTATTTT.

The V gene is TRBV5-4, the J gene TRBJ2-5; TRBD2 is a possible D gene (6 bases). Germline CDR1 SGHNT, CDR2 YYREEE (reference sequence). The CDR3 has 15 amino acids. Trimming stripped 0 bases from V and 4 bases from J, with 13 bases between. Here the CDR3 DNA reads TGTGCCAGCAGCTTGGAACCGACTAGTAGAGAGACCCAGTACTTC. The encoded protein is CASSLEPTSRETQYF.

The rearrangement links TRBV6-5 to TRBJ2-7, with TRBD1 identical over 10 bases. CDR1 is MNHEY, CDR2 SVGAGI, per germline. The CDR3 totals 13 residues. V shed 6 bases, J shed 5 bases, and the junction held 4 bases outside the gene matches. CDR3 residues: CASSRDRGHEQYF. The CDR3 nucleotides are TGTGCCAGCAGCCGGGACAGGGGCCACGAGCAGTACTTC.

The chain couples TRBV5-1 to TRBJ2-7, with D possibly TRBD1 on 5 matching bases. Trimming left V 0 bases short and J 5 bases short, with 9 bases between. The CDR3 spans 13 residues. Per germline, CDR1 SGHRS and CDR2 YFSETQ. This chain's CDR3 is CASSLDTTDEQYF. CDR3 nucleotides: TGCGCCAGCAGCTTGGACACGACAGACGAGCAGTACTTC. The complete variable domain, with remaining parts taken from reference TRBV5-1 and TRBJ2-7, reads KAGVTQTPRYLIKTRGQQVTLSCSPISGHRSVSWYQQTPGQGLQFLFEYFSETQRNKGNFPGRFSGRQFSNSRSEMNVSTLELGDSALYLCASSLDTTDEQYFGPGTRLTVT.

This clone was seen only a few times. The V and J genes are TRBV7-2 and TRBJ2-7; a weak D match, TRBD2 (5 bases). The CDR3 is 14 residues long. Germline V CDR1 and CDR2: SGHTA, FQGNSA. Trimming removed 5 bases at V and 0 bases at J, with 11 bases between. CDR3 nucleotide sequence: TGTGCCAGCAGCCCCGGACTCAGCTCCTACGAGCAGTACTTC. It translates to CASSPGLSSYEQYF.

The rearrangement joins TRBV9 to TRBJ1-1, with D perhaps matching TRBD1 (6 bases). Germline V lookup: CDR1 SGDLS, CDR2 YYNGEE. The length of the CDR3 is 14 residues. Trimming removed 0 bases at V and 3 bases at J, with 9 bases between. In DNA, the CDR3 is TGTGCCAGCAGCGTAGGGGGGCGGGACACTGAAGCTTTCTTT. This encodes CASSVGGRDTEAFF.

Concerning this clone itself: This same CDR3 is encoded by further DNA sequences in the sample. V usage is TRBV5-1 and J usage is TRBJ1-5, with D possibly TRBD1 on 5 matching bases. V shed 0 bases and J shed 0 bases, with 7 bases lying between them. CDR1 and CDR2 (germline): SGHRS, YFSETQ. This CDR3 spans 15 amino acids. The CDR3 region has the DNA TGCGCCAGCAGCTTGGCAGGGTATAGCAATCAGCCCCAGCATTTT. It translates to CASSLAGYSNQPQHF.

The rearrangement joins TRBV20-1 to TRBJ2-7, with D possibly TRBD2 on 5 matching bases. The CDR3 is 10 amino acids. Between the trimmed V and J ends, which lost 8 bases and 5 bases, there was a span of 10 bases. Germline lookup yields CDR1 DFQATT and CDR2 SNEGSKA (reference sequence). The CDR3 bases are TGCAGTCCGAGGGATCACGAGCAGTACTTC. The encoded protein is CSPRDHEQYF.

The genes are TRBV19 and TRBJ1-2; weak D call: TRBD1 (6 bases). V was clipped by 3 bases and J by 8 bases, with 16 bases between them. CDR1 and CDR2 (germline): LNHDA, SQIVND (reference sequence). CDR3 length equals 14 residues. CDR3 DNA sequence: TGTGCCAGTAGTATCCTCCCTGGACAGAGCGGCTACACCTTC. Its translation: CASSILPGQSGYTF.

The chain employs TRBV4-1 and TRBJ2-3; TRBD2 agrees at 8 bases. Trimming cost V 1 base and J 2 bases; bases outside gene matches: 5. This CDR3 is built from 16 residues. Per germline, CDR1 MGHRA and CDR2 YSYEKL. CDR3 coding DNA: TGCGCCAGCAGCCAAGTGGGACTAGGGTTCACAGATACGCAGTATTTT. Protein sequence: CASSQVGLGFTDTQYF.

This clone was detected only once. This chain joins TRBV10-1 and TRBJ2-7; TRBD2 matches at 10 bases. J lost 5 bases, V lost 4 bases, and 5 bases had no gene match. CDR1 is WNHNN and CDR2 is SYGVQD in the germline V gene (reference sequence). The CDR3 runs 14 residues. CDR3 DNA sequence: TGCGCCAGCAGTGCTAGCGGGAGTGTCCACGAGCAGTACTTC. Amino acids: CASSASGSVHEQYF.